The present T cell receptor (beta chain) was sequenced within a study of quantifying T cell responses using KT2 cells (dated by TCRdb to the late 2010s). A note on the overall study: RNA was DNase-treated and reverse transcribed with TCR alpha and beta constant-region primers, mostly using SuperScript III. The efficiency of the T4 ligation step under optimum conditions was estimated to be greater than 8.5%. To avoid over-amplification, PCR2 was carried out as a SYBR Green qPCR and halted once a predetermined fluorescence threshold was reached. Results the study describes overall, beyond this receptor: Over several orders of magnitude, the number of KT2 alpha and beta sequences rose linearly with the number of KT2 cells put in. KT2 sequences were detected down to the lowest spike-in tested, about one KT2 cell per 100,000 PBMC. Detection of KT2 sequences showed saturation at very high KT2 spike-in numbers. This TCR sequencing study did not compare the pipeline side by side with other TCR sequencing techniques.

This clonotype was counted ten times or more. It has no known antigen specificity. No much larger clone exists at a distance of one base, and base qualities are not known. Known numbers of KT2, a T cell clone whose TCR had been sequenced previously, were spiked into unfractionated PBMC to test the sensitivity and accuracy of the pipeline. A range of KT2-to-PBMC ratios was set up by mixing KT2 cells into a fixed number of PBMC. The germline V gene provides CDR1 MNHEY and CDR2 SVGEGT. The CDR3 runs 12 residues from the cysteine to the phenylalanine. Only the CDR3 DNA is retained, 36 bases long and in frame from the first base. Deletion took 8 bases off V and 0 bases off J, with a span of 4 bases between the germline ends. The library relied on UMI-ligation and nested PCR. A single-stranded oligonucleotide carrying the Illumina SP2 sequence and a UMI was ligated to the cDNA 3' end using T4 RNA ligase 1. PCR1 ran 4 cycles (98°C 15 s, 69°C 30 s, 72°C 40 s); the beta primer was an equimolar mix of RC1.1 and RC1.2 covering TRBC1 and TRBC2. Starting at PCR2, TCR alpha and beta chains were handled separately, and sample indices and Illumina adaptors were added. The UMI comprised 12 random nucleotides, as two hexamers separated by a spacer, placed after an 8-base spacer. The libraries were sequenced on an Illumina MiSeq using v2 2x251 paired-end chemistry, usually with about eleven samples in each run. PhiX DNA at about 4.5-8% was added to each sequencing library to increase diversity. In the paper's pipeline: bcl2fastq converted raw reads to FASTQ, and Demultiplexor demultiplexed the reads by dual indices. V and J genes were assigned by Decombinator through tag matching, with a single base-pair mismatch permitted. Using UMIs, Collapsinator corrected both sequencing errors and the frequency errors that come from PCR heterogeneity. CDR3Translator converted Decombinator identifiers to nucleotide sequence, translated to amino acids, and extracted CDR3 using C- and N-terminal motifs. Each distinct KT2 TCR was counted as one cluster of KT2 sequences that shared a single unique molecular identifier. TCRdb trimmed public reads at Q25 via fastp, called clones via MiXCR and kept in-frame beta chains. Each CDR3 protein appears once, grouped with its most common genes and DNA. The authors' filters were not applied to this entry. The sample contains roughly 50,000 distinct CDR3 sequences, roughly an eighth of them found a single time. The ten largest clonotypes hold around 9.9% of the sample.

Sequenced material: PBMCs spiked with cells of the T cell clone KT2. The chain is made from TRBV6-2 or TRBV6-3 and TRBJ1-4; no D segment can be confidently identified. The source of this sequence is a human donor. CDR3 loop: CASESTNEKLFF. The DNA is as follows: TGTGCCAGCGAATCAACTAATGAAAAACTGTTTTTT.